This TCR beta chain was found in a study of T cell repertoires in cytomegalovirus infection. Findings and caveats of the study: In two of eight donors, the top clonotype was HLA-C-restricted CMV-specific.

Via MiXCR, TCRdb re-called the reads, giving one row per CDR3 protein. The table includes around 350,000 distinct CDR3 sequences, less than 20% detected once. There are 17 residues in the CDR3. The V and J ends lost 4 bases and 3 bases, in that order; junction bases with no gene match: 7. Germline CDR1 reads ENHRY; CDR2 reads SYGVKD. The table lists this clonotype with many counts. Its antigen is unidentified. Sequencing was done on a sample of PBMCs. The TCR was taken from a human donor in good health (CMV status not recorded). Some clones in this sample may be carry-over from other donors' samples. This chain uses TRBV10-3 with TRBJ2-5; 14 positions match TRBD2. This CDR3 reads CAISGTSGRTREETQYF. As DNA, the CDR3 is TGTGCCATCAGTGGGACTAGCGGGAGGACGCGGGAAGAGACCCAGTACTTC.